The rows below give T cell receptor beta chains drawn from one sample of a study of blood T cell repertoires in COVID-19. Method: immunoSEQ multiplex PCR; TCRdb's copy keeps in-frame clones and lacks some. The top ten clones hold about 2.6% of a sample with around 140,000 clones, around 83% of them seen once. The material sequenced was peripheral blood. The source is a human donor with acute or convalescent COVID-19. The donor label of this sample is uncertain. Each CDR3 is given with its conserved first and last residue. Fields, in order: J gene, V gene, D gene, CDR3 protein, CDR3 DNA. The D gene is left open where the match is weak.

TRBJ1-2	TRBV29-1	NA	CSVAEGVFDGYTF	TGCAGCGTTGCCGAAGGGGTTTTTGATGGCTACACCTTC
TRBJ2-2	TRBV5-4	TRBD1	CASGGQGGYSGELFF	TGTGCCAGCGGAGGACAGGGTGGTTATTCCGGGGAGCTGTTTTTT
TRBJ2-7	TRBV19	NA	CASSIDRGDPRYEQYF	TGTGCCAGTAGTATAGATCGGGGAGACCCTCGTTACGAGCAGTACTTC
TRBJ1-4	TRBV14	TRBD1	CASRHQGANEKLFF	TGTGCCAGCAGACACCAGGGGGCTAATGAAAAACTGTTTTTT
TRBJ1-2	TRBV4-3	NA	CASSQDYREDGYTF	TGCGCCAGCAGCCAAGATTACCGGGAGGATGGCTACACCTTC
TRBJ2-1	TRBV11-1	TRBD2	CASSLALAGVAYNEQFF	TGTGCCAGCAGCTTAGCTTTAGCGGGAGTCGCCTACAATGAGCAGTTCTTC
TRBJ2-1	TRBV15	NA	CATSRDRGFGNEQFF	TGTGCCACCAGCAGAGATCGGGGGTTCGGAAATGAGCAGTTCTTC
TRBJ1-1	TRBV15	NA	CATSNEDSPNTEAFF	TGTGCCACCAGCAACGAAGACTCACCGAACACTGAAGCTTTCTTT
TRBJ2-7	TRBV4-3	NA	CASSPLGSSYEQYF	TGCGCCAGCAGCCCCCTCGGGAGCTCCTACGAGCAGTACTTC
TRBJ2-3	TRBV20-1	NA	CSARQGDTQYF	TGCAGTGCTAGACAGGGAGATACGCAGTATTTT
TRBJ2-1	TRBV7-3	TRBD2	CASSGGTSGSYNEQFF	TGTGCCAGCAGCGGGGGGACTAGCGGTTCCTACAATGAGCAGTTCTTC
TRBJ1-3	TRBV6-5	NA	CASSYSRDGTGNTIYF	TGTGCCAGCAGTTACTCGCGGGACGGCACTGGAAACACCATATATTTT
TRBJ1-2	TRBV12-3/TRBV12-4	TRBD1	CASSRDRAGGTF	TGTGCCAGCAGCCGGGACAGGGCAGGAGGGACCTTC